This T cell receptor (beta chain) appears in the sequencing data of a study of shared clonotypes between healthy human individuals. Looking at the study overall: Three plates each covered CD4 naive and memory; CD8 naive two, CD8 memory one.

The length of the CDR3 is 16 residues. Trimming cost V 5 bases and J 4 bases; bases outside gene matches: 9. CDR1 is SEHNR and CDR2 is FQNEAQ in the germline V gene (reference sequence). The CD4+ fraction was divided into a CD45RA+ naive subset and a CD45RA-negative memory subset. For every subset, genomic DNA was evenly distributed across several immunoSEQ plates. Source study methods: As immunoSEQ supplied junction-only sequences (without quality scores), filtering differed. Assay: immunoSEQ multiplex PCR; the TCRdb copy retains only in-frame clones and omits some. For V, J and clone size, that table is used; D and trimming come from the DNA. The sample has hundreds of thousands of clones, roughly 73% seen once; the top ten hold under 2%.

This receptor was identified in a woman aged 25 to 39 in good health. The V and J genes are TRBV7-9 and TRBJ2-5; 11 bases match TRBD2. Sequenced material: memory CD4+ T cells sorted from blood. As to subset: CD45RA-negative fraction. CDR3 coding DNA: TGTGCCAGCAGCCCAACTAGCGGGAGAGTTGTAGAGACCCAGTACTTC. As protein: CASSPTSGRVVETQYF.